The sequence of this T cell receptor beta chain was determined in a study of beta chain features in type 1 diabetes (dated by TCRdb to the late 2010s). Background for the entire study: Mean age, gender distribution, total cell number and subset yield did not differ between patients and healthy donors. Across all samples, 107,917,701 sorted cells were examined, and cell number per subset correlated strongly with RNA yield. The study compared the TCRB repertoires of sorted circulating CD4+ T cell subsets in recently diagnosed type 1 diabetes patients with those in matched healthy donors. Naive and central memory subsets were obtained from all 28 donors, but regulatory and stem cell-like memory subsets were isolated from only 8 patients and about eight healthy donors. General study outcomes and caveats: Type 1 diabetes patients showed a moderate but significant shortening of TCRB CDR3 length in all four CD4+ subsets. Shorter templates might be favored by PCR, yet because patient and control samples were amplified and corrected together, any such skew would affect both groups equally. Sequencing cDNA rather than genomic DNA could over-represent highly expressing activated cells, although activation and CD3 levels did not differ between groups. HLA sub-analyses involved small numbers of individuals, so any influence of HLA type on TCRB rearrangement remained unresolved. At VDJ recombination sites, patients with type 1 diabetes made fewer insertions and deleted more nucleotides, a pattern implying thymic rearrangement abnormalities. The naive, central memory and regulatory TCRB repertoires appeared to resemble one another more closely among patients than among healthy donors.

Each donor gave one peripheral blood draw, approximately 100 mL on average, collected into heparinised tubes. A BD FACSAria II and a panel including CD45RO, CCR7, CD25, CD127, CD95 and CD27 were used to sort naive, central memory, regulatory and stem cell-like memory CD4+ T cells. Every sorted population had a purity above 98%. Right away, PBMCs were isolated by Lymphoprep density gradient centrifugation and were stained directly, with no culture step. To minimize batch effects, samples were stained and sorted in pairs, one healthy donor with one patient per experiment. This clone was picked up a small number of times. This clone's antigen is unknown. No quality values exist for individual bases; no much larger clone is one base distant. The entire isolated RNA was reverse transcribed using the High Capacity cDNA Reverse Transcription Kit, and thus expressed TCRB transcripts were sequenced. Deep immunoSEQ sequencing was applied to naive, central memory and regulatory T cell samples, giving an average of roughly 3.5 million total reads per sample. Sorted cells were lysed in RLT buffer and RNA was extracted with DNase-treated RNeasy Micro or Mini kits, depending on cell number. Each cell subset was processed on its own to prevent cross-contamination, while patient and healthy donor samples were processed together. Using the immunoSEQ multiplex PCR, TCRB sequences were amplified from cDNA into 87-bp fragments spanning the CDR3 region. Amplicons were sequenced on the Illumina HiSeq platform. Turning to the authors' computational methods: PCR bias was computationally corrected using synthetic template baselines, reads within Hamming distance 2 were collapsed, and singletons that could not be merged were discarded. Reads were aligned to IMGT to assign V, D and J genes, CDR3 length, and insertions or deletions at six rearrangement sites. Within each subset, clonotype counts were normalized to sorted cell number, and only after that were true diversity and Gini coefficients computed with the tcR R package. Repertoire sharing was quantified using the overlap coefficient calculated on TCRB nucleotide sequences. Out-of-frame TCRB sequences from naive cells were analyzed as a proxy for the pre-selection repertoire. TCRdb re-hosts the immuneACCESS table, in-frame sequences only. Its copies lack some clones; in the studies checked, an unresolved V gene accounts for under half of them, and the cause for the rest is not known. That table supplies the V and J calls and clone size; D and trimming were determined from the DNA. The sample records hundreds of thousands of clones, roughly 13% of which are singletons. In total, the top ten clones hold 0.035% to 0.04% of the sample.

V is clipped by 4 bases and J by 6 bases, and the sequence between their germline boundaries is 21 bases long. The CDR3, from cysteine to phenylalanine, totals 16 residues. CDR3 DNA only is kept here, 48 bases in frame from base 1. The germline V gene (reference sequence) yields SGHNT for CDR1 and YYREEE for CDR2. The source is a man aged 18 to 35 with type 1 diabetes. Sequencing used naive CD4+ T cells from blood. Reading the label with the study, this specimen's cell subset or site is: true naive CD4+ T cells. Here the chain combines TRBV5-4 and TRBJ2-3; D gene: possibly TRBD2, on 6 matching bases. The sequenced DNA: TGTGCCAGCAGCCTGGGGGGACTTTCAGGTCGGGATACGCAGTATTTT. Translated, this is CASSLGGLSGRDTQYF.